The rows below give T cell receptor beta chains drawn from one sample of a study of Ad26.COV2.S vaccination and SARS-CoV-2 variants. Some clones are missing from TCRdb's copy, which holds only in-frame ones; the method was immunoSEQ multiplex PCR. Here the sample spans roughly 410,000 clones, 83% being singletons. The starting material was peripheral blood, obtained in a trial of Ad26.COV2.S vaccine versus placebo. These receptors all stem from a person aged 18-60 years who received the Ad26.COV2.S COVID-19 vaccine or a placebo. Both conserved end residues are part of each CDR3.

TRBJ1-1 TRBV12-3/TRBV12-4 CASSWTDNTEAFF
TRBJ1-5 TRBV28 CASTSGGGHQPQHF
TRBJ2-7 TRBV5-1 CASSWFQGFSYEQYF
TRBJ1-4 TRBV19 CASSILGSREKLFF
TRBJ1-1 TRBV6-2/TRBV6-3 CASSEPGRANTEAFF
TRBJ1-4 TRBV19 CASSPLATNEKLFF
TRBJ2-1 TRBV6-2/TRBV6-3 CASSWDRDEQFF
TRBJ1-2 TRBV5-1 CASSLGTGALAYGYTF
TRBJ2-2 TRBV27 CASSFDGQGLTGELFF
TRBJ2-2 TRBV15 CATSRPLGVPGELFF
TRBJ2-3 TRBV24-1 CATSDLGDSADTQYF
TRBJ2-3 TRBV7-2 CASSLVPIVADTQYF
TRBJ1-2 TRBV7-3 CASRQFGGANYGYTF
TRBJ2-5 TRBV7-9 CASSRGGQETQYF
TRBJ1-1 TRBV5-1 CASSPQQGEWGEAFF
TRBJ2-1 TRBV4-1 CASSHLLAGGQNEQFF
TRBJ2-7 TRBV12-3/TRBV12-4 CASSHRGSYEQYF
TRBJ2-3 TRBV9 CASGERDTQYF
TRBJ1-4 TRBV5-1 CASSFRAGEKLFF
TRBJ2-3 TRBV18 CASSPPGRGGDTQYF
TRBJ1-2 TRBV3-1/TRBV3-2 CASSLVLDGTYGYTF
TRBJ2-5 TRBV12-3/TRBV12-4 CASTPGGQTQYF
TRBJ1-2 TRBV14 CASSSIGRSYGYTF
TRBJ1-1 TRBV6-5 CASSYEGRGTEAFF
TRBJ2-5 TRBV29-1 CSVVPRETQYF